The TCR beta chain under discussion was sequenced for a study of shared clonotypes between healthy human individuals. The method was immunoSEQ multiplex PCR; TCRdb's version includes in-frame clones alone and lacks a portion of them. Among some 2,500,000 clones, 92% were seen once, and the ten largest hold more than 0.35%. The CDR3 is 11 amino acids. Germline V lookup: CDR1 SGHDT, CDR2 YYEEEE. Between the trimmed V and J ends, which lost 1 base and 5 bases, there was a span of 3 bases. J is TRBJ2-5 and V is TRBV5-6, with no clear D. Input material: naive CD4+ T cells from PBMCs. Subset in this sample: CD45RA+ positively selected. The TCR sequence derives from a man between 18 and 35 years old in good health. Some clones in this sample may be carry-over from other donors' samples. DNA of the CDR3: TGTGCCAGCAGCTTGTGGGAGACCCAGTACTTC. Its protein is CASSLWETQYF. Full variable domain (rest looked up from reference TRBV5-6 and TRBJ2-5): DAGVTQSPTHLIKTRGQQVTLRCSPKSGHDTVSWYQQALGQGPQFIFQYYEEEERQRGNFPDRFSGHQFPNYSSELNVNALLLGDSALYLCASSLWETQYFGPGTRLLVL.